The T cell receptor (beta chain) described here comes from a study of T-cell reconstitution after alpha-beta-depleted transplantation in children. The V end lost 5 bases, the J end lost 3 bases, and 11 bases lay between the germline ends. This CDR3 region has 13 residues. In germline, CDR1 is SGHRS, CDR2 YFSETQ. TCRbeta library preparation incorporated unique molecular identifiers. TCRdb recomputed calls from the PCR reads with MiXCR, one row per CDR3 protein. The sample includes about 360,000 distinct CDR3 sequences, 10% to 15% of them seen just once. This clonotype showed up just a few times. The chain is built from TRBV5-1 and TRBJ2-5; the D gene is possibly TRBD1 (5 bases). The TCR was taken from a human donor who donated a stem cell graft to a child with Fanconi anemia. Sample: PBMCs, taken from the stem cell graft. This chain's CDR3 is CASRSGWEETQYF. The CDR3 DNA reads TGCGCCAGCAGATCAGGGTGGGAAGAGACCCAGTACTTC. Looking up the rest from reference TRBV5-1 and TRBJ2-5 gives the full variable domain: KAGVTQTPRYLIKTRGQQVTLSCSPISGHRSVSWYQQTPGQGLQFLFEYFSETQRNKGNFPGRFSGRQFSNSRSEMNVSTLELGDSALYLCASRSGWEETQYFGPGTRLLVL.